The 12 T cell receptor beta chains below come from one sample, sequenced in a study of identical twins. A single record per CDR3 protein comes from TCRdb applying MiXCR to the 5' RACE reads. This sample carries 400,000 to 550,000 distinct CDR3 sequences, more than 13% of them seen once, and the ten largest clones take more than 0.8%. These data were also filed under a second study, of yellow fever vaccine responses in identical twins.

The material sequenced was CD4+ T cells sorted from blood. The receptor set was obtained from a woman aged 18-29 years in good health.

This clonotype was detected only a few times. CDR3 DNA: TGTGCCAGCAGTGACCCTAGCGGGACAGGTACCTACGAGCAGTACTTC. Its translation is CASSDPSGTGTYEQYF. This rearrangement joins TRBV25-1 to TRBJ2-7, with D perhaps matching TRBD2 (9 bases). V dropped 3 bases and J dropped 2 bases, with 17 bases sitting between them. The CDR3 runs 16 residues. In germline, CDR1 is MGHDK, CDR2 SYGVNS.

This clonotype was seen a few times. The chain carries TRBV7-6 and TRBJ2-3; D is possibly TRBD2 (5 bases). Germline assignment: CDR1 SGHVS and CDR2 FNYEAQ. The ends were cut back, 4 bases at V and 4 bases at J, with 15 bases in the middle. There are 15 residues in the CDR3. CDR3 in DNA: TGTGCCAGCAGCTCATCAGGTGGAGGCCCAGATACGCAGTATTTT. It encodes CASSSSGGGPDTQYF.

This chain joins TRBV5-1 and TRBJ2-3, with D unresolved. The germline V gene encodes CDR1 SGHRS and CDR2 YFSETQ. This CDR3 is built from 11 residues. Trimming removed 6 bases at V and 6 bases at J, with 8 bases between. The CDR3: CASTLEDTQYF. The CDR3 nucleotides are TGCGCCAGCACACTTGAGGATACGCAGTATTTT.

The chain employs TRBV29-1 and TRBJ2-3; the match to TRBD1 covers 8 bases. V was clipped by 7 bases and J by 4 bases; unmatched bases: 7. The germline gives CDR1 SQVTM, CDR2 ANQGSEA. The length of the CDR3 is 13 residues. CDR3 DNA: TGCAGCGGCAACAGGGGGAAGGCAGATACGCAGTATTTT. This codes for CSGNRGKADTQYF.

This sequence joins TRBV6-6 and TRBJ1-1; 8 bases are a match to TRBD1. The germline CDR1 and CDR2 sequences are MNHNY and SVGAGI (reference sequence). The CDR3 runs to 12 residues. The trim removed 10 bases at V and 7 bases at J, leaving 8 bases unmatched. CDR3 sequence: CAILRGRGEAFF. As DNA, the CDR3 is TGTGCCATCCTCAGGGGGCGTGGTGAAGCTTTCTTT.

This clonotype was seen at least ten times. J is TRBJ2-2 and V is TRBV12-5; TRBD2 agrees at 11 bases. This CDR3 has 17 amino acids. The V and J ends lost 2 bases and 5 bases, in that order; junction bases with no gene match: 7. Looked up from germline, CDR1 is LGHNT and CDR2 is FRNRAP. The CDR3 here is CASGLPTSGGQTGELFF. As DNA, the CDR3 is TGTGCTAGTGGTTTGCCCACTAGCGGGGGCCAGACCGGGGAGCTGTTTTTT.

This clonotype was seen a handful of times. This chain links TRBV20-1 with TRBJ1-2; D is undetermined. This CDR3 is built from 13 residues. Germline lookup yields CDR1 DFQATT and CDR2 SNEGSKA (reference sequence). V lost 1 base to trimming and J lost 0 bases, with 6 bases between them. The CDR3 sequence: CSARGVANYGYTF. The CDR3 DNA reads as TGCAGTGCTAGAGGCGTAGCTAACTATGGCTACACCTTC.

The gene calls are TRBV10-3 and TRBJ2-3; 10 bases map to TRBD2. CDR3 length: 14 amino acids. In germline, CDR1 is ENHRY, CDR2 SYGVKD. The junction had 5 bases not matched to a gene; V was cut back by 6 bases and J by 5 bases. In DNA, the CDR3 is TGTGCCATCAGCCAGGGACTAGCGAAAGATACGCAGTATTTT. Encoded protein: CAISQGLAKDTQYF.

The chain employs TRBV6-6 and TRBJ2-1; D gene ambiguous. Germline-derived CDR1 and CDR2 are MNHNY and SVGAGI (reference sequence). Trimming removed 6 bases from V and 9 bases from J, with 15 bases in between. The CDR3 extends over 13 amino acids. The CDR3: CASSQRAGFEQFF. In nucleotides, the CDR3 is TGTGCCAGCAGCCAAAGGGCCGGGTTTGAGCAGTTCTTC.

This clonotype was recorded at least ten times. The CDR3 region is CASSQSHQGYEQFF. The CDR3 bases are TGCGCCAGCAGCCAATCCCATCAGGGGTATGAGCAGTTCTTC. The chain carries TRBV4-3 and TRBJ2-1; D is possibly TRBD1 (6 bases). Trimming shortened V by 2 bases and J by 8 bases, and 13 bases separated the two germline ends. The CDR3 runs to 14 residues. Germline V CDR1 and CDR2: LGHNA, YSLEER.

V is TRBV4-1 and J is TRBJ1-5; D perhaps matches TRBD1 (5 bases). Germline values: CDR1 MGHRA, CDR2 YSYEKL. CDR3 size: 15 residues. Trimming removed 5 bases from V and 5 bases from J, with 16 bases in between. CDR3 in amino acids: CASSSSGGDYQPQHF. CDR3 nucleotides: TGCGCCAGCAGCTCCTCCGGGGGGGATTATCAGCCCCAGCATTTT.

This clonotype was recorded a few times. The rearrangement uses TRBV12-3 or TRBV12-4 and TRBJ2-2; D is unresolved. V was pared by 3 bases and J by 3 bases, with 11 bases between. This CDR3 spans 15 amino acids. CDR3 nucleotides: TGTGCCAGCAGTTTTTTTAACTGGGACACCGGGGAGCTGTTTTTT. Its translation: CASSFFNWDTGELFF.